Listed below are T cell receptor beta chains from one sample, sequenced in a study of cytomegalovirus exposure and HLA in healthy donors. Method: immunoSEQ multiplex PCR; TCRdb's copy keeps in-frame clones and lacks some. The sample has more than 250,000 clones, 75% to 90% seen once. The sequenced sample consisted of PBMCs. All receptors derive from a woman in her late teens or twenties in good health and CMV-seronegative. Each CDR3 is given with its conserved first and last residue. The D gene is left open where the match is weak. A row's size may be missing; if present it is once, few, many or a size class.

D	V	size	J	CDR3	DNA
.	TRBV4-1	once	TRBJ1-1	CASSPNRAANTEAFF	TGCGCCAGCAGCCCGAACAGGGCCGCGAACACTGAAGCTTTCTTT
.	TRBV29-1	.	TRBJ2-5	CSVDLSETQYF	TGCAGCGTTGATCTCTCGGAGACCCAGTACTTC
.	TRBV10-3	.	TRBJ2-7	CAISGGNVGWEQYF	TGTGCCATCAGTGGAGGGAATGTAGGATGGGAGCAGTACTTC
TRBD1	TRBV15	.	TRBJ2-7	CATSSRDRGLGEQYF	TGTGCCACCAGCAGCCGGGACAGGGGGCTCGGCGAGCAGTACTTC
.	TRBV4-3	.	TRBJ2-4	CASSQVSGANIQYF	TGCGCCAGCAGCCAAGTATCGGGAGCCAACATTCAGTACTTC
.	TRBV6-1	.	TRBJ2-2	CASRPLDTNTGELFF	TGTGCCAGCAGGCCGCTAGATACGAACACCGGGGAGCTGTTTTTT
.	TRBV6-5	.	TRBJ1-2	CASSSPPGNYGYTF	TGTGCCAGCAGTTCCCCTCCAGGGAACTATGGCTACACCTTC
.	TRBV2	.	TRBJ1-5	CATRRGDTENQPQHF	TGTGCCACCCGTCGAGGGGACACAGAAAATCAGCCCCAGCATTTT
TRBD2	TRBV7-3	.	TRBJ2-3	CASSPLERLAGAGDTQYF	TGTGCCAGCAGCCCACTCGAAAGACTAGCGGGAGCAGGAGATACGCAGTATTTT
.	TRBV4-3	once	TRBJ2-2	CASSQDFGGTGELFF	TGCGCCAGCAGCCAAGACTTCGGAGGGACCGGGGAGCTGTTTTTT
TRBD2	TRBV28	.	TRBJ2-7	CASSATGLASHEQYF	TGTGCCAGCAGTGCTACGGGACTAGCTTCCCACGAGCAGTACTTC
.	TRBV4-2	.	TRBJ2-5	CASSSGWTQYF	TGTGCCAGCAGCTCAGGGTGGACCCAGTACTTC
TRBD2	TRBV29-1	.	TRBJ2-1	CSVTSAWSSYNEQFF	TGCAGCGTAACTAGCGCCTGGAGCTCCTACAATGAGCAGTTCTTC
.	TRBV4-2	few	TRBJ2-5	CASSRQEGGETQYF	TGTGCCAGCAGCCGCCAAGAGGGTGGCGAGACCCAGTACTTC
.	TRBV2	.	TRBJ1-2	CASIVGAAGANYGYTF	TGTGCCAGTATCGTCGGAGCGGCAGGGGCTAACTATGGCTACACCTTC
TRBD2	TRBV9	.	TRBJ2-1	CASSPPGLAVIDEQFF	TGTGCCAGCAGCCCACCGGGACTAGCGGTTATAGATGAGCAGTTCTTC
.	TRBV23-1	.	TRBJ1-2	CASSLDSDYGYTF	TGCGCCAGCAGTTTGGACAGTGACTATGGCTACACCTTC
.	TRBV28	once	TRBJ1-5	CASIFGQTNQPQHF	TGTGCCAGCATCTTTGGACAGACAAATCAGCCCCAGCATTTT
.	TRBV28	.	TRBJ2-5	CASSFGAQETQYF	TGTGCCAGCAGTTTCGGAGCCCAAGAGACCCAGTACTTC
.	TRBV29-1	.	TRBJ2-5	CSVESGGPGRTQYF	TGCAGCGTTGAGTCAGGGGGGCCTGGTCGGACCCAGTACTTC
.	TRBV5-4	.	TRBJ2-7	CASSWGTHTEQYF	TGTGCCAGCAGCTGGGGGACACATACGGAGCAGTACTTC
TRBD2	TRBV6-4	many	TRBJ2-1	CASSARAGEYNEQFF	TGTGCCAGCAGTGCTAGAGCGGGAGAATACAATGAGCAGTTCTTC
TRBD2	TRBV6-4	.	TRBJ2-1	CASSPTSGSYNEQFF	TGTGCCAGCAGCCCGACTAGCGGGAGCTATAATGAGCAGTTCTTC
TRBD2	TRBV6-5	.	TRBJ2-1	CASRRLAGGYNEQFF	TGTGCCAGCAGAAGACTAGCGGGGGGTTACAATGAGCAGTTCTTC
.	TRBV6-5	.	TRBJ2-3	CASSSQASLPTDTQYF	TGTGCCAGCAGTTCTCAAGCTAGTCTCCCCACAGATACGCAGTATTTT
.	TRBV5-4	.	TRBJ2-7	CASSSDQGLSEQYF	TGTGCCAGCAGCTCGGACCAGGGGTTATCCGAGCAGTACTTC
TRBD1	TRBV19	.	TRBJ2-7	CASSDRGGAYEQYF	TGTGCCAGCTCCGACAGGGGGGGAGCCTACGAGCAGTACTTC
.	TRBV2	.	TRBJ1-2	CASSELSDGIYGYTF	TGTGCCAGCAGTGAATTATCGGACGGGATCTATGGCTACACCTTC
TRBD2	TRBV27	.	TRBJ2-7	CASSLSTGRAGEQYF	TGTGCCAGCAGTTTATCTACCGGGAGGGCAGGCGAGCAGTACTTC
TRBD1	TRBV27	.	TRBJ1-2	CASSSRDSYGYTF	TGTGCCAGCAGTTCCCGGGACAGCTATGGCTACACCTTC
.	TRBV5-1	.	TRBJ2-7	CASSGGQASYEQYF	TGCGCCAGCAGCGGGGGACAAGCCTCCTACGAGCAGTACTTC
TRBD1	TRBV9	.	TRBJ1-2	CASSPGTGGFYGYTF	TGTGCCAGCAGCCCCGGGACAGGAGGCTTCTATGGCTACACCTTC
TRBD1	TRBV11-2	.	TRBJ2-7	CASSSTGSYEQYF	TGTGCCAGCAGCTCGACAGGGTCCTACGAGCAGTACTTC
TRBD1	TRBV27	.	TRBJ1-5	CASRNGTGVGDSNQPQHF	TGTGCCAGCAGAAACGGGACAGGGGTTGGGGATAGCAATCAGCCCCAGCATTTT
.	TRBV6-5	.	TRBJ1-5	CASSSRESNQPQHF	TGTGCCAGCAGTTCTCGCGAGAGCAATCAGCCCCAGCATTTT
TRBD1	TRBV9	.	TRBJ2-1	CASSSTGTGDGDEQFF	TGTGCCAGCAGCTCCACCGGGACAGGGGATGGGGATGAGCAGTTCTTC
.	TRBV2	few	TRBJ1-5	CASSVSVNQPQHF	TGTGCCAGCAGTGTTTCAGTCAATCAGCCCCAGCATTTT
TRBD2	TRBV6-5	.	TRBJ2-7	CASSYGLAGESYEQYF	TGTGCCAGCAGTTACGGACTAGCGGGAGAGTCCTACGAGCAGTACTTC
.	TRBV27	.	TRBJ2-4	CASSSSGKNIQYF	TGTGCCAGCTCGAGTTCCGGGAAAAACATTCAGTACTTC
.	TRBV5-6	.	TRBJ2-7	CASRRIQGGEQYF	TGTGCCAGCCGCCGGATCCAAGGGGGCGAGCAGTACTTC
.	TRBV6-1	.	TRBJ2-7	CASSARGNVYEQYF	TGTGCCAGCAGTGCCAGGGGTAATGTCTACGAGCAGTACTTC
.	TRBV7-3	.	TRBJ2-3	CASSSDPGGTQYF	TGTGCCAGCAGCTCAGACCCCGGAGGTACGCAGTATTTT
TRBD2	TRBV11-3	once	TRBJ2-1	CASSPRTSGRAGEQFF	TGTGCCAGCAGCCCCCGGACTAGCGGGAGGGCCGGTGAGCAGTTCTTC
.	TRBV9	.	TRBJ2-5	CASSVGWEALETQYF	TGTGCCAGCAGCGTAGGCTGGGAGGCTTTAGAGACCCAGTACTTC
TRBD2	TRBV27	.	TRBJ2-7	CASSPHGLDRSYEQYF	TGTGCCAGCAGTCCTCATGGACTAGATCGGTCCTACGAGCAGTACTTC
.	TRBV19	few	TRBJ2-2	CASSIPGVGELFF	TGTGCCAGTAGTATACCAGGGGTCGGGGAGCTGTTTTTT
.	TRBV27	.	TRBJ2-5	CASSLSREVVETQYF	TGTGCCAGCAGTTTATCGCGTGAGGTAGTGGAGACCCAGTACTTC
.	TRBV6-5	.	TRBJ1-1	CASSYDFDTEAFF	TGTGCCAGCAGTTACGACTTCGACACTGAAGCTTTCTTT
.	TRBV4-3	.	TRBJ1-1	CASSQVGVDGEAFF	TGCGCCAGCAGCCAAGTCGGGGTCGACGGTGAAGCTTTCTTT
TRBD1	TRBV6-1	.	TRBJ2-7	CASSPGTGDTYEQYF	TGTGCCAGCAGCCCCGGGACAGGGGACACCTACGAGCAGTACTTC